The clone carrying this T cell receptor (beta chain) was recorded a few times. CDR3 length: 13 residues. CDR1 and CDR2 from the germline V gene are MDHEN and SYDVKM. V was clipped by 7 bases and J by 5 bases, with 12 bases between them. Using a J-beta primer mix together with a sample-barcoded 5' primer, a second PCR was run for roughly 6 to 12 cycles. TCRdb reanalysed the 5' RACE reads using MiXCR and keeps one entry per CDR3 protein. Of roughly 500,000 distinct CDR3 sequences detected, roughly 28% appear once; the ten largest clones hold approximately 17%. These data belong to a study of blood T cells in healthy people across ages.

The chain joins TRBV28 to TRBJ2-1, with TRBD2 as a possible D gene (7 bases). The sequence was collected from a woman in her 70s in good health. Sequenced sample: blood. The CDR3 region is CASKEGGDNEQFF. The CDR3 nucleotides read TGTGCCAGCAAGGAAGGGGGGGACAATGAGCAGTTCTTC.